One sample yielded the 9 T cell receptor beta chains listed below, sequenced in a study of blood T cell repertoires in COVID-19. Some clones are missing from TCRdb's copy, which holds only in-frame ones; the method was immunoSEQ multiplex PCR. The sample carries some 150,000 clones, around 81% recorded once. Material for sequencing was peripheral blood. These TCRs come from a man aged 55 to 70 with active or convalescent COVID-19.

This clone was seen only once. The V and J genes are TRBV4-2 and TRBJ2-7; 8 bases fit TRBD2. There are 16 residues in the CDR3. Germline CDR1 reads LGHNA; CDR2 reads YNFKEQ. Unmatched junction bases numbered 11, after V lost 0 bases and J lost 7 bases. CDR3 sequence reads: CASSQDGAGEGREQYF. In nucleotides, the CDR3 is TGTGCCAGCAGCCAAGACGGAGCGGGAGAGGGTAGGGAGCAGTACTTC.

The rearrangement uses TRBV7-9 and TRBJ1-6, with TRBD1 as a possible D gene (6 bases). From germline, CDR1 is SEHNR and CDR2 FQNEAQ (reference sequence). This CDR3 comprises 16 residues. Between the trimmed V and J ends, which lost 4 bases and 3 bases, there was a span of 13 bases. Here the CDR3 reads CASSSRRGGYNSPLHF. CDR3 DNA: TGTGCCAGCAGCTCCCGAAGAGGGGGCTATAATTCACCCCTCCACTTT.

The rearrangement uses TRBV5-6 and TRBJ1-1; D unresolved. Germline V CDR1 and CDR2: SGHDT, YYEEEE. The length of the CDR3 is 16 residues. Trimming shortened V by 4 bases and J by 0 bases, and 16 bases separated the two germline ends. CDR3 loop: CASSVGVGNMNTEAFF. The DNA for the CDR3 is TGTGCCAGCAGCGTGGGTGTTGGCAACATGAACACTGAAGCTTTCTTT.

V usage is TRBV2 and J usage is TRBJ2-3; D gene uncertain. This CDR3 comprises 13 residues. CDR1 SNHLY and CDR2 FYNNEI come from the germline V gene. Trimming left V 7 bases short and J 0 bases short, with 8 bases between. The CDR3 here is CASNLRSTDTQYF. The CDR3 DNA reads TGTGCCAGCAATCTGCGCAGCACAGATACGCAGTATTTT.

The rearrangement links TRBV5-6 to TRBJ2-3; D not resolved. The CDR3 is 15 residues long. V lost 4 bases to trimming and J lost 4 bases, with 16 bases between them. Germline lookup yields CDR1 SGHDT and CDR2 YYEEEE. This CDR3 is CASSPLRSQADTQYF. CDR3 coding DNA: TGTGCCAGCAGCCCTTTAAGGTCCCAGGCAGATACGCAGTATTTT.

This clone was detected a few times. CDR3 DNA: TGTGCCAGCAGCCCACACCGCGGGGGCTACACCTTC. Its protein is CASSPHRGGYTF. The genes are TRBV27 and TRBJ1-2; D gene unclear. This CDR3 is 12 amino acids long. Germline V gene lookup returns CDR1 MNHEY and CDR2 SMNVEV (reference sequence). V was cut by 6 bases and J by 8 bases, with 13 bases left in between.

The rearrangement uses TRBV6-1 and TRBJ2-3; the D gene is possibly TRBD2 (6 bases). Trimming pared 0 bases from V and 6 bases from J, leaving 19 bases between. The germline CDR1 and CDR2 sequences are MNHNS and SASEGT. CDR3 length: 17 amino acids. The CDR3 nucleotides are TGTGCCAGCAGTGAAGCTTCGGTTCTGGGGGGTGGGGATACGCAGTATTTT. This translates into CASSEASVLGGGDTQYF.

The chain carries TRBV5-5 and TRBJ1-6, with D perhaps matching TRBD1 (6 bases). Germline V gene sequence: CDR1 SGHKS, CDR2 YYEKEE (reference sequence). The CDR3 runs to 14 residues. V lost 4 bases and J lost 10, with 15 bases in between. For the CDR3, the DNA is TGTGCCAGCAGCCGGGAGGGGGGGCTATCACCCCTCCACTTT. As protein: CASSREGGLSPLHF.

This chain links TRBV19 with TRBJ2-1, with 7 bases aligning to TRBD2. The CDR3 totals 15 residues. The junction had 5 bases not matched to a gene; V was cut back by 3 bases and J by 3 bases. Germline V lookup: CDR1 LNHDA, CDR2 SQIVND (reference sequence). For the CDR3, the DNA is TGTGCCAGTAGTATTGTGGGAGGGAACTACAATGAGCAGTTCTTC. This codes for CASSIVGGNYNEQFF.